Detailed here is one T cell receptor beta chain. CDR1 and CDR2 (germline): MNHEY, SMNVEV (reference sequence). The junction had 10 bases not matched to a gene; V was cut back by 5 bases and J by 1 base. CDR3 length equals 16 residues. These data come from a study of blood T cell repertoires in COVID-19. Study-level information: The samples span acute and convalescent COVID-19 from the United States, Italy and Spain. T cells, B-cell-depleted T cells, or PBMCs provided the cDNA or gDNA that served as material.

Original data processing: From reference gene primer amplification, estimates of nucleated cell counts were derived. Sequencing used immunoSEQ multiplex PCR; TCRdb keeps in-frame clones, though not all of them. V, J and clone size derive from that table, while D and trimming were established from the DNA sequence. Found here are about 70,000 clones, roughly 80% of them singletons; the top ten hold 0.65% to 0.9%. The chain joins TRBV27 to TRBJ1-1; 7 positions match TRBD1. This TCR was sampled from a woman in her 70s with acute or convalescent COVID-19. Sequences were obtained from peripheral blood. CDR3 residues: CASSLYRQGGNTEAFF. The DNA for the CDR3 is TGTGCCAGCAGTCTCTACAGGCAGGGGGGGAACACTGAAGCTTTCTTT.